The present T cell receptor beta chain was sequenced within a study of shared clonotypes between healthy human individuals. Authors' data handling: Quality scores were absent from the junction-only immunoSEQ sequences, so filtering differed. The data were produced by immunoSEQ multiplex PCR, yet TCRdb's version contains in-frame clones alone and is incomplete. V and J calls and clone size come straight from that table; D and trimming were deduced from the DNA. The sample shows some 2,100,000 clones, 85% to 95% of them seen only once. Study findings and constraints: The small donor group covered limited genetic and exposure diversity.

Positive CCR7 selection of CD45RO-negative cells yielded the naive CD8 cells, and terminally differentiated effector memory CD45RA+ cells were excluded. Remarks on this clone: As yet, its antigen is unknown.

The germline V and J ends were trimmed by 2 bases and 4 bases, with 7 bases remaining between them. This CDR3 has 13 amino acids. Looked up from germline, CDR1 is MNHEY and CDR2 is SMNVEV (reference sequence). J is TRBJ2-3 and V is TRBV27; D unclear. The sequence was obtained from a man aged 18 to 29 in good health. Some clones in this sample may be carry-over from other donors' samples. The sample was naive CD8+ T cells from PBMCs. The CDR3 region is CASSLMVADTQYF. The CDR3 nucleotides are TGTGCCAGCAGTTTAATGGTAGCAGATACGCAGTATTTT.